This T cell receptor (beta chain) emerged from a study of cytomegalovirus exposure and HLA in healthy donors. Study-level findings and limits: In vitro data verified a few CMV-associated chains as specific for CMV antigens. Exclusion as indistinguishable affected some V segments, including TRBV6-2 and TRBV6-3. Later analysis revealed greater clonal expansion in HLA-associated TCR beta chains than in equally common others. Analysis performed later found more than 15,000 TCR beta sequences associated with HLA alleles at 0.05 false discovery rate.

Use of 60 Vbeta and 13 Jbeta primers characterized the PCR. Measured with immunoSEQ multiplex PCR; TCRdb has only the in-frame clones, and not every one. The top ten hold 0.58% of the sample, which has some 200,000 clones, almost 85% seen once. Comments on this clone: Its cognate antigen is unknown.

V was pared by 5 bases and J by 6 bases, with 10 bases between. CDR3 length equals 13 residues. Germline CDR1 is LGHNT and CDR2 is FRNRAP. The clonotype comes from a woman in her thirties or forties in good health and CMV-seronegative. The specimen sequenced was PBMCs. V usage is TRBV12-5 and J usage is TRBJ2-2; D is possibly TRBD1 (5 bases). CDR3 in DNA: TGTGCTAGTGGTCCGCTAGGGGCCGGGGAGCTGTTTTTT. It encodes CASGPLGAGELFF.